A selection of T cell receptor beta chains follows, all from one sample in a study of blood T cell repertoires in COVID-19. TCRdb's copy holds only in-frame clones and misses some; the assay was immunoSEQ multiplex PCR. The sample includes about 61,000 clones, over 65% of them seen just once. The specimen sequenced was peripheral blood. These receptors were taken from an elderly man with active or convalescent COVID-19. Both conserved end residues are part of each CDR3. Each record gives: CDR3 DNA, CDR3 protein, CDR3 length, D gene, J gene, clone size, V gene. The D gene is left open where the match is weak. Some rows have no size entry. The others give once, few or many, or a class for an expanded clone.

cdr3_nt: TGTGCCAGCAGTGTACAGTCCGCAACTAATGAAAAACTGTTTTTT
cdr3_aa: CASSVQSATNEKLFF
cdr3_length: 15
d_call: NA
j_call: TRBJ1-4
clone_size: NA
v_call: TRBV2

cdr3_nt: TGTGCCAGTAGCCTAGATGGAGGAAAGACCCAGTACTTC
cdr3_aa: CASSLDGGKTQYF
cdr3_length: 13
d_call: NA
j_call: TRBJ2-5
clone_size: NA
v_call: TRBV19

cdr3_nt: TGTGCCAGCAGCGTAGCGGCAGACAGCTCCTATAATTCACCCCTCCACTTT
cdr3_aa: CASSVAADSSYNSPLHF
cdr3_length: 17
d_call: NA
j_call: TRBJ1-6
clone_size: NA
v_call: TRBV9

cdr3_nt: TGCGCCAGCAACCGACAGGGTCAAGAGACCCAGTACTTC
cdr3_aa: CASNRQGQETQYF
cdr3_length: 13
d_call: TRBD1
j_call: TRBJ2-5
clone_size: NA
v_call: TRBV5-1

cdr3_nt: TGTGCCAGTAGTGGGGAGGTCGCTAAAGCTTTCTTT
cdr3_aa: CASSGEVAKAFF
cdr3_length: 12
d_call: NA
j_call: TRBJ1-1
clone_size: NA
v_call: TRBV19

cdr3_nt: TGTGCCAGCAGCCCCTTTGTCGGAGAATCCCTCTCTGGGGCCAACGTCCTGACTTTC
cdr3_aa: CASSPFVGESLSGANVLTF
cdr3_length: 19
d_call: NA
j_call: TRBJ2-6
clone_size: NA
v_call: TRBV7-9

cdr3_nt: TGTGCCAGCAGCACAGGGTCTGGAAACACCATATATTTT
cdr3_aa: CASSTGSGNTIYF
cdr3_length: 13
d_call: NA
j_call: TRBJ1-3
clone_size: NA
v_call: TRBV11-2

cdr3_nt: TGTGCCAGCAGCCAAGATAATTCACTAGCGGAGGGGTCCTCCTACAATGAGCAGTTCTTC
cdr3_aa: CASSQDNSLAEGSSYNEQFF
cdr3_length: 20
d_call: TRBD2
j_call: TRBJ2-1
clone_size: NA
v_call: TRBV4-2

cdr3_nt: TGTGCCAGCAGTGACAGGGGAAACTATGGCTACACCTTC
cdr3_aa: CASSDRGNYGYTF
cdr3_length: 13
d_call: TRBD1
j_call: TRBJ1-2
clone_size: few
v_call: TRBV28

cdr3_nt: TGTGCCAGCAGCGTAGGAGGGACAGGGGACTATTTGTTTTTT
cdr3_aa: CASSVGGTGDYLFF
cdr3_length: 14
d_call: TRBD1
j_call: TRBJ1-4
clone_size: NA
v_call: TRBV9

cdr3_nt: TGCGCCAGCAGCCCAGGAACAGGCCAGATCGCGGGCTACACCTTC
cdr3_aa: CASSPGTGQIAGYTF
cdr3_length: 15
d_call: NA
j_call: TRBJ1-2
clone_size: NA
v_call: TRBV7-9

cdr3_nt: TGCGCCAGCAGCCGCCAACCGACTGAGGACTATGGCTACACCTTC
cdr3_aa: CASSRQPTEDYGYTF
cdr3_length: 15
d_call: NA
j_call: TRBJ1-2
clone_size: few
v_call: TRBV5-1

cdr3_nt: TGTGCCAGCAGCCAAGGGCAGGATGTTGGCTACACCTTC
cdr3_aa: CASSQGQDVGYTF
cdr3_length: 13
d_call: NA
j_call: TRBJ1-2
clone_size: once
v_call: TRBV14

cdr3_nt: TGTGCCAGCAGTTTGGGGACAGGGGGGCCAGATACGCAGTATTTT
cdr3_aa: CASSLGTGGPDTQYF
cdr3_length: 15
d_call: TRBD1
j_call: TRBJ2-3
clone_size: NA
v_call: TRBV2

cdr3_nt: TGTGCCAGCAGAAACCCGGGACAGGCCTACGAGCAGTACTTC
cdr3_aa: CASRNPGQAYEQYF
cdr3_length: 14
d_call: TRBD1
j_call: TRBJ2-7
clone_size: NA
v_call: TRBV28

cdr3_nt: TGTGCCAGCTCACCCACAGCTAACTATGGCTACACCTTC
cdr3_aa: CASSPTANYGYTF
cdr3_length: 13
d_call: NA
j_call: TRBJ1-2
clone_size: NA
v_call: TRBV18

cdr3_nt: TGTGCCAGCAGCTTCGGGTTGAGTGGAAACACCATATATTTT
cdr3_aa: CASSFGLSGNTIYF
cdr3_length: 14
d_call: NA
j_call: TRBJ1-3
clone_size: NA
v_call: TRBV7-2

cdr3_nt: TGTGCCAGCAGCTTGTCTCCAGGGGGCGTCACAGATACGCAGTATTTT
cdr3_aa: CASSLSPGGVTDTQYF
cdr3_length: 16
d_call: TRBD1
j_call: TRBJ2-3
clone_size: NA
v_call: TRBV5-5

cdr3_nt: TGTGCCAGCAGCCACTTAAACACCATATATTTT
cdr3_aa: CASSHLNTIYF
cdr3_length: 11
d_call: NA
j_call: TRBJ1-3
clone_size: NA
v_call: TRBV27